These 25 T cell receptor beta chains were all obtained from the same sample, sequenced in a study of shared clonotypes between healthy human individuals (dated by TCRdb to 2019 to 2021). The library was built by means of the immunoSEQ multiplex PCR assay. TCRdb took over this immuneACCESS table, retaining in-frame rearrangements with V and J assigned. Such tables are incomplete; in checked studies, under half of the missing clones stem from an unresolved V gene, and the remainder is unexplained. The sample data list 2 million to 3 million clones, and roughly 93% of these were observed just once. Around 0.4% of the sample comes from the top ten. Sequencing was carried out using naive CD4+ T cells from PBMCs. This specimen's cell subset or site label, per the study, means: CD45RA+ positively selected. These receptors were obtained from a man aged 18-30 years in good health. Some clones in this sample may be carry-over from other donors' samples.

The genes are TRBV28 and TRBJ2-7; 8 bases are a match to TRBD1. The CDR3 is 19 residues long. The V and J ends lost 6 bases and 2 bases, in that order; junction bases with no gene match: 21. The germline V gene has CDR1 MDHEN and CDR2 SYDVKM. The CDR3 DNA reads as TGTGCCAGCAGACCGAGCCGAGGGACAGGCTCTGCGACTACCTACGAGCAGTACTTC. It encodes CASRPSRGTGSATTYEQYF.

V and J are TRBV5-5 and TRBJ2-3; tentative D call: TRBD2 (6 bases). Germline V gives CDR1 SGHKS, CDR2 YYEKEE (reference sequence). The V and J ends lost 4 bases and 0 bases respectively, with 18 bases between them. The length of the CDR3 is 17 residues. This chain's CDR3 is CASSPFSSSDSTDTQYF. CDR3 DNA sequence: TGTGCCAGCAGCCCTTTCTCGTCTAGCGATAGCACAGATACGCAGTATTTT.

The V gene is TRBV6-6, the J gene TRBJ2-5, with D possibly being TRBD1 (7 bases). Trimming cost V 0 bases and J 5 bases, with 16 bases left between them. The CDR3 contains 16 residues. Looked up from germline, CDR1 is MNHNY and CDR2 is SVGAGI (reference sequence). In DNA form, the CDR3 reads TGTGCCAGCAGTTACTCGCGCGGGACAGTCGGGGAGACCCAGTACTTC. Translated: CASSYSRGTVGETQYF.

The chain recombines TRBV29-1 with TRBJ2-7, with unresolved D. The CDR3 is 14 residues long. Germline CDR1 SQVTM, CDR2 ANQGSEA. The ends were cut back, 4 bases at V and 2 bases at J, with 15 bases in the middle. In DNA form, the CDR3 reads TGCAGCGTTGGAATCCAGAGACCCCCCTACGAGCAGTACTTC. Translated: CSVGIQRPPYEQYF.

This clone has just one count. The sample holds other DNA sequences that translate to the same CDR3. The rearrangement joins TRBV5-1 to TRBJ2-1; 7 bases agree with TRBD1. With V trimmed by 0 bases and J by 8 bases, 2 bases remained unmatched. Germline V gives CDR1 SGHRS, CDR2 YFSETQ. The CDR3 consists of 13 residues. Here the CDR3 reads CASSLGQGDEQFF. The CDR3 nucleotides are TGCGCCAGCAGCTTGGGACAGGGAGATGAGCAGTTCTTC. The full variable domain, rest sourced from reference TRBV5-1 and TRBJ2-1, is KAGVTQTPRYLIKTRGQQVTLSCSPISGHRSVSWYQQTPGQGLQFLFEYFSETQRNKGNFPGRFSGRQFSNSRSEMNVSTLELGDSALYLCASSLGQGDEQFFGPGTRLTVL.

This rearrangement joins TRBV9 to TRBJ2-1, with D possibly being TRBD1 (6 bases). The germline gives CDR1 SGDLS, CDR2 YYNGEE. Trimming left V 7 bases short and J 0 bases short, with 14 bases between. The CDR3 totals 15 residues. DNA of the CDR3: TGTGCCAGCGAAGGGGGAGCCTCCTCCTACAATGAGCAGTTCTTC. This sequence encodes CASEGGASSYNEQFF.

This chain joins TRBV28 and TRBJ1-4, with a weak D call TRBD1 (5 bases). Trimming stripped 11 bases from V and 0 bases from J, with 16 bases between. CDR3 length: 15 amino acids. Germline loops: CDR1 MDHEN, CDR2 SYDVKM. The CDR3 DNA is TGTGCCGTGGGGACCACACATGCAACTAATGAAAAACTGTTTTTT. It translates to CAVGTTHATNEKLFF.

About this clone itself: Other DNA sequences in the same sample also yield this CDR3. The V call is TRBV7-9, the J call TRBJ1-2, with no clear D. Germline V gene lookup returns CDR1 SEHNR and CDR2 FQNEAQ (reference sequence). This CDR3 has 13 residues. V was clipped by 3 bases and J by 0 bases, with 5 bases between them. The CDR3 region is CASSFSANYGYTF. In DNA, the CDR3 is TGTGCCAGCAGCTTCAGTGCTAACTATGGCTACACCTTC.

Turning to this clone: The same CDR3 also results from other DNA sequences found in this sample. This sequence joins TRBV11-3 and TRBJ2-3; D is ambiguous. The V end lost 0 bases, the J end lost 4 bases, and 8 bases lay between the germline ends. The CDR3 runs to 14 residues. The germline V gene has CDR1 SGHNT and CDR2 YENEEA. For the CDR3, the DNA is TGTGCCAGCAGCTTAGAGGGTGGGGCAGATACGCAGTATTTT. This translates into CASSLEGGADTQYF. The complete variable domain, with remaining parts taken from reference TRBV11-3 and TRBJ2-3, reads EAGVVQSPRYKIIEKKQPVAFWCNPISGHNTLYWYLQNLGQGPELLIRYENEEAVDDSQLPKDRFSAERLKGVDSTLKIQPAELGDSAVYLCASSLEGGADTQYFGPGTRLTVL.

The V and J genes are TRBV9 and TRBJ1-1; no reliable D call. The ends were cut back, 0 bases at V and 4 bases at J, with 10 bases in the middle. The CDR3 extends over 14 amino acids. Germline V CDR1 and CDR2: SGDLS, YYNGEE. CDR3 region: CASSVAGLGTEAFF. Written as DNA, the CDR3 is TGTGCCAGCAGCGTAGCCGGGCTCGGCACTGAAGCTTTCTTT.

This CDR3 is CASRGQGAGANVLTF. The CDR3, as DNA: TGTGCCAGCAGGGGACAGGGGGCCGGGGCCAACGTCCTGACTTTC. The chain combines TRBV7-2 with TRBJ2-6; the match to TRBD1 covers 12 bases. The CDR3 is 15 residues long. Looked up from germline, CDR1 is SGHTA and CDR2 is FQGNSA. Germline trimming cut 6 bases from V and 4 bases from J; bases unmatched to any gene: 1.

The chain links TRBV9 to TRBJ1-2, with a tentative D call TRBD1 (5 bases). Trimming removed 3 bases from V and 8 bases from J, with 17 bases in between. The CDR3 spans 14 residues. Germline CDR1 SGDLS, CDR2 YYNGEE. The CDR3 sequence: CASSAFGTGIGYTF. For the CDR3, the DNA is TGTGCCAGCAGCGCTTTTGGGACTGGGATCGGCTACACCTTC. Filled out from reference TRBV9 and TRBJ1-2, the complete variable domain reads DSGVTQTPKHLITATGQRVTLRCSPRSGDLSVYWYQQSLDQGLQFLIQYYNGEERAKGNILERFSAQQFPDLHSELNLSSLELGDSALYFCASSAFGTGIGYTFGSGTRLTVV.

This clone occurred a few times. The chain uses TRBV7-3 and TRBJ1-1; D possibly corresponds to TRBD1 (5 bases). The CDR3 consists of 13 residues. Germline-derived CDR1 and CDR2 are SGHTA and FQGTGA. Trimming took 4 bases from V and 3 from J, leaving 9 bases between them. Here the CDR3 reads CASSSGSDTEAFF. As DNA, the CDR3 is TGTGCCAGCAGCTCAGGGAGTGACACTGAAGCTTTCTTT.

The gene calls are TRBV5-4 and TRBJ2-2; D uncertain. V was trimmed by 0 bases and J by 7 bases, leaving 4 bases between them. Germline CDR1 is SGHNT and CDR2 is YYREEE (reference sequence). This CDR3 region has 12 residues. CDR3: CASSLGGGELFF. In DNA form, the CDR3 reads TGTGCCAGCAGCTTGGGCGGCGGGGAGCTGTTTTTT.

The V gene is TRBV6-6, the J gene TRBJ1-2; perhaps TRBD1 as D (5 bases). The CDR3 is 16 residues long. Trimming left V 0 bases short and J 2 bases short, with 13 bases between. Germline CDR1 reads MNHNY; CDR2 reads SVGAGI (reference sequence). CDR3 loop: CASSYSPQEPNYGYTF. The CDR3 DNA follows: TGTGCCAGCAGTTACTCCCCACAGGAACCCAACTATGGCTACACCTTC.

The gene calls are TRBV20-1 and TRBJ2-5; D unresolved. The CDR3 runs 11 residues. Germline CDR1 reads DFQATT; CDR2 reads SNEGSKA (reference sequence). The germline V and J ends were trimmed by 4 bases and 5 bases, with 8 bases remaining between them. The DNA of the CDR3 is TGCAGTGCTATTAGAACCGAGACCCAGTACTTC. It is translated as CSAIRTETQYF.

The rearrangement links TRBV14 to TRBJ2-2; the D gene could be TRBD1 or TRBD2 (5 bases each). The V gene's germline CDR1 is SGHDN and CDR2 FVKESK. V gave up 0 bases and J gave up 6 bases, with 17 bases separating them. This CDR3 has 17 residues. The CDR3 here is CASSQDPRFWGSGELFF. In DNA, the CDR3 is TGTGCCAGCAGCCAAGATCCCCGTTTTTGGGGGTCCGGGGAGCTGTTTTTT.

V gene TRBV7-8 combines with J gene TRBJ1-2, with D perhaps matching TRBD1 (6 bases). Germline assignment: CDR1 SGHVS and CDR2 FQNEAQ. CDR3 length: 16 residues. V lost 0 bases, J lost 1 base, and 12 bases lay in between. CDR3 DNA sequence: TGTGCCAGCAGCTTAGCACCGGACAGAAATAACTATGGCTACACCTTC. Its translation: CASSLAPDRNNYGYTF.

The chain joins TRBV9 to TRBJ2-7; 12 bases are shared with TRBD2. J gave up 0 bases and V 8 bases, and 3 bases lay outside the gene matches. CDR1 and CDR2 (germline): SGDLS, YYNGEE. This CDR3 is 14 amino acids long. In DNA, the CDR3 is TGTGCCAGTACTAGCGGGAGGAACTCCTACGAGCAGTACTTC. It specifies CASTSGRNSYEQYF.

Comment on this clone: At the DNA level, this CDR3 is encoded by other sequences in the same sample as well. The V call is TRBV9, the J call TRBJ2-1; 8 positions match TRBD2. CDR1 and CDR2 from the germline V gene are SGDLS and YYNGEE. The CDR3 is 16 residues long. The J segment lost 1 base and the V segment lost 2 bases, leaving 5 bases of the junction unmatched. CDR3 sequence: CASSVLAGVSYNEQFF. CDR3 DNA: TGTGCCAGCAGCGTGCTAGCGGGTGTTTCCTACAATGAGCAGTTCTTC. Complete variable domain (other parts from reference TRBV9 and TRBJ2-1): DSGVTQTPKHLITATGQRVTLRCSPRSGDLSVYWYQQSLDQGLQFLIQYYNGEERAKGNILERFSAQQFPDLHSELNLSSLELGDSALYFCASSVLAGVSYNEQFFGPGTRLTVL.

As regards this clone: The same CDR3 arises from other DNA sequences in this sample as well. The rearrangement joins TRBV5-1 to TRBJ2-7; no reliable D call. Germline CDR1 is SGHRS and CDR2 is YFSETQ. Trimming removed 2 bases from V and 0 bases from J, with 6 bases in between. This CDR3 has 13 amino acids. CDR3 amino acids: CASSFQSSYEQYF. The CDR3, as DNA: TGCGCCAGCAGCTTCCAGTCCTCCTACGAGCAGTACTTC.

The chain employs TRBV10-3 and TRBJ1-2; the match to TRBD1 covers 7 bases. Per germline, CDR1 ENHRY and CDR2 SYGVKD. The CDR3 is made up of 14 amino acids. V dropped 3 bases and J dropped 8; count of bases not matched to a gene: 9. The CDR3 here is CAISDLTGPRGYTF. Here the CDR3 DNA reads TGTGCCATCAGTGACTTGACAGGGCCGAGAGGCTACACCTTC.

V is TRBV2 and J is TRBJ2-5, with D possibly matching TRBD2 (5 bases). The DNA end favors TRBJ2-7, so the J call may be wrong. The CDR3 totals 14 residues. Germline lookup yields CDR1 SNHLY and CDR2 FYNNEI. The CDR3 sequence: CASSQSGRPAEQYF. As DNA, the CDR3 is TGTGCCAGCAGTCAATCGGGAAGGCCAGCCGAGCAGTACTTC.

This clone has more than one count but fewer than ten. The V gene is TRBV7-9, the J gene TRBJ2-7; 8 bases line up with TRBD2. This CDR3 has 14 residues. Per the germline V gene, CDR1 is SEHNR and CDR2 is FQNEAQ (reference sequence). V dropped 5 bases and J dropped 5; count of bases not matched to a gene: 8. The CDR3 nucleotides read TGTGCCAGCAGCGCAAGCGGGAGTTCTAACGAGCAGTACTTC. Translation gives CASSASGSSNEQYF.

V usage is TRBV7-2 and J usage is TRBJ1-2; the D gene is possibly TRBD1 (5 bases). Germline loops: CDR1 SGHTA, CDR2 FQGNSA. The CDR3 sequence is 13 residues long. Trimming stripped 1 base from V and 8 bases from J, with 11 bases between. CDR3 loop: CASSLVMGQGYTF. CDR3 sequence (DNA): TGTGCCAGCAGCTTAGTGATGGGGCAGGGCTACACCTTC.